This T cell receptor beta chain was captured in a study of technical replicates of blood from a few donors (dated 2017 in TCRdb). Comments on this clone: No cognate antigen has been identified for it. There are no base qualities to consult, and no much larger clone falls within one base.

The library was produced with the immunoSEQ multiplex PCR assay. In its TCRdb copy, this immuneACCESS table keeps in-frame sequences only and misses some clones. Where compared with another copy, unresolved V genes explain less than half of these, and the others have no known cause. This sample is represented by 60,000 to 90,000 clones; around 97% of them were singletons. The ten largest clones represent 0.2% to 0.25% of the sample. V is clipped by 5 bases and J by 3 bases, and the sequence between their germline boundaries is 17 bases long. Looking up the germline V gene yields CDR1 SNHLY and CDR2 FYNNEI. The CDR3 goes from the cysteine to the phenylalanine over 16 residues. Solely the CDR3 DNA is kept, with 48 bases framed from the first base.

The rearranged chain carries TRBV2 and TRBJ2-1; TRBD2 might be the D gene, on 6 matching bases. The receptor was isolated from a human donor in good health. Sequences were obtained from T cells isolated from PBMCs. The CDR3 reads CASSHRLAPRYNEQFF. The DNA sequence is TGTGCCAGCAGTCACAGGCTAGCGCCTCGCTACAATGAGCAGTTCTTC.